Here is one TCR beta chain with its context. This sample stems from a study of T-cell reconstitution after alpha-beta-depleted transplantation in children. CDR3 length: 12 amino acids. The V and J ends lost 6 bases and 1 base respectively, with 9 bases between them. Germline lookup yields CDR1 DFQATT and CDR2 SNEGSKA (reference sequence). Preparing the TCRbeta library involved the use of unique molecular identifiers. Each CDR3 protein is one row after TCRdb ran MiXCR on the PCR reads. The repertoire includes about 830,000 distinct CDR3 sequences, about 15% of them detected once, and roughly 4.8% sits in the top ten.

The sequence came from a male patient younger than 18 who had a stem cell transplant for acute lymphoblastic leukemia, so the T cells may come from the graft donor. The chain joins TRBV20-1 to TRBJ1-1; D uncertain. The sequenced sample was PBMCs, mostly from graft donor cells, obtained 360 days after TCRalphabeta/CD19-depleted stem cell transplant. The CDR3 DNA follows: TGCAGTGCCGGGCGGGAGAACACTGAAGCTTTCTTT. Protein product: CSAGRENTEAFF.